The 3 T cell receptor beta chains below all came from one sample that was sequenced in a study of cytomegalovirus exposure and HLA in healthy donors. A multiplex PCR was run with 60 Vbeta primers and 13 Jbeta primers. TCRdb keeps only in-frame clones here, not all; method: immunoSEQ multiplex PCR. The sample lists approximately 100,000 clones; more than 65% were seen once. The material sequenced was PBMCs. All receptors come from a woman aged 45-59 years in good health and CMV-seropositive.

This chain links TRBV6-5 with TRBJ2-2; D may be TRBD1 (6 bases). Deletions cut 6 bases from V and 2 bases from J, with 10 bases between. The CDR3 loop spans 14 amino acids. From germline, CDR1 is MNHEY and CDR2 SVGAGI. CDR3 loop: CASRGAENTGELFF. CDR3 DNA sequence: TGTGCCAGCAGGGGGGCCGAAAACACCGGGGAGCTGTTTTTT.

The chain couples TRBV6-1 to TRBJ1-5; D unresolved. Trimming stripped 8 bases from V and 0 bases from J, with 8 bases between. The CDR3 loop spans 13 amino acids. The germline CDR1 and CDR2 sequences are MNHNS and SASEGT. DNA of the CDR3: TGTGCCAGCCGAGACTATAGCAATCAGCCCCAGCATTTT. Translated: CASRDYSNQPQHF.

The genes are TRBV12-5 and TRBJ2-7; D ambiguous. V lost 6 bases, J lost 0 bases, and 6 bases lay in between. Germline-derived CDR1 and CDR2 are LGHNT and FRNRAP. The CDR3 has 12 amino acids. The CDR3: CASGPHSYEQYF. The DNA for the CDR3 is TGTGCTAGTGGCCCCCACTCCTACGAGCAGTACTTC.